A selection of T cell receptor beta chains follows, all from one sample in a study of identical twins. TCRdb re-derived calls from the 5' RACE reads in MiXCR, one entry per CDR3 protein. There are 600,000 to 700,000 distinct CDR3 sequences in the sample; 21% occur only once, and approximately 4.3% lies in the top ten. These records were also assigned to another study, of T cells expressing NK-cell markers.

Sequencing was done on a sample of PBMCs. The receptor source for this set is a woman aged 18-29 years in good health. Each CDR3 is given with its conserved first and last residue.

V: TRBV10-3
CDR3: CAITSGANVLTF

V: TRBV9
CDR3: CASSATRGAESEQYF

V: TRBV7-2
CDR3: CASSLRAAPLHF

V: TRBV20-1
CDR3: CSSWGQGPGNEQFF

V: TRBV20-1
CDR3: CSASNGGEKLFF

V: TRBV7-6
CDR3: CASSLYGGGINEQFF

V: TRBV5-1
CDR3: CASSLEPSGFTGELFF

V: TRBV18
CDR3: CASSPGTGTQETQYF

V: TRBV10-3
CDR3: CAIEVASEGF

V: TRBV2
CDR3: CASSPGVAGEQYF

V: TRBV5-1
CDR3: CASSLEGYGGELFF

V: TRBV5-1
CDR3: CASKEDGSYEQYF

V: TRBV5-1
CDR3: CASSSTFPGEQFF

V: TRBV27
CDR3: CASSQGQSLSYEQYF

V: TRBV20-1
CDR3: CSAKDPSHTDTQYF

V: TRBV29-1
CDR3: CSVDLLDTQYF

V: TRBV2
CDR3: CASSAALSGANVLTF

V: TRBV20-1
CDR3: CSALRQAGDEQFF

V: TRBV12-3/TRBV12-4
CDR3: CASSLAGEDEQYF

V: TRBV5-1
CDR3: CASSLTPPTSWANNEQFF

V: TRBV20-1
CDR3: CSAGQTGRETQYF

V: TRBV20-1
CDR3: CSARASSGAHQETQYF

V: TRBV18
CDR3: CASSPQNALNTEAFF

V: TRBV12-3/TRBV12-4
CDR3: CASSLMAPGTDTQYF

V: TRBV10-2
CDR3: CASSELASTNEKLFF

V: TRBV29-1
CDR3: CSLLGGNNEQFF

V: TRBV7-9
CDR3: CASSADGTQETQYF

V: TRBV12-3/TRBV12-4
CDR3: CASSDGATGADTQYF

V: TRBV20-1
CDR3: CSAFRGARDTQYF

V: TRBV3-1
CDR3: CASRGGSTYEQYF

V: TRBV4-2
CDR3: CASSQPSGTGTDTQYF

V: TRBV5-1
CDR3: CASSLLTGGPQDEQFF

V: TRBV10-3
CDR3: CAISESKEAEQFF

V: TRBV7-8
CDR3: CASSPLGSGSYEQYF

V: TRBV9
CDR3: CASSVGQAEGYEQYF

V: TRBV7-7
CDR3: CASSLSSGPHDEQFF

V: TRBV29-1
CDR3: CSVRKGTSEQFF

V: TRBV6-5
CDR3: CASSYLWGLNTEAFF

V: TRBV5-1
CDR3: CASSLSLWTHSYEQYF

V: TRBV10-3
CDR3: CASLAGSTGEQYF

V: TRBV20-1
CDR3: CSAGDASSGANVLTF

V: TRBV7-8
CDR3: CASSPDRAGYSNQPQHF

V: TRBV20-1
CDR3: CSARPDPYNEQFF

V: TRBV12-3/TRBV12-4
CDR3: CASTSGEETQYF

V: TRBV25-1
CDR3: CASSEYTGALADTQYF

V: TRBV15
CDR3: CATSRDLVAGGSYNEQFF

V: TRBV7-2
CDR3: CASSLSSRQGRLFF

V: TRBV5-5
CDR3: CASSSQGSWTGELFF

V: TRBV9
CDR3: CASSVAGLAEGNEQFF

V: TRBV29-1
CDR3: CSVDVAGGKAFF

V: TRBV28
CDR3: CASIKPGTGGSNTQYF

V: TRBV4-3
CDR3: CASSQELAGLAKNIQYF

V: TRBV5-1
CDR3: CASTLDGTYEQYF

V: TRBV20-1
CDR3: CSARGTSGSGETQYF

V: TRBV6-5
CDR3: CASSYSKSLILSSYNEQFF